The source of this TCR beta chain is a study of blood T cell repertoires in COVID-19. As for the study in general: The United States, Italy and Spain supplied acute and convalescent COVID-19 samples. The analysed material was cDNA or gDNA that came from T cells, B-cell-depleted T cells, or PBMCs.

This clone was observed once. Allocation to cohorts depended on clinical history reported by the participants. The table came from immunoSEQ multiplex PCR; TCRdb's copy has only in-frame clones and leaves some out. This sample has about 270,000 clones; 70% to 90% occur once, and the top ten carry over 4%. Trimming stripped 6 bases from V and 0 bases from J, with 13 bases between. Looked up from germline, CDR1 is SGHRS and CDR2 is YFSETQ. This CDR3 is 15 amino acids long. The specimen sequenced was PBMCs or T cells enriched from blood (not recorded which). The TCR originated in a woman aged 25-40 years with acute COVID-19. The rearrangement uses TRBV5-1 and TRBJ1-5; D gene unclear. Here the CDR3 DNA reads TGCGCCAGCAAAGAGGGCAGCAATAGCAATCAGCCCCAGCATTTT. Protein: CASKEGSNSNQPQHF. Together with reference TRBV5-1 and TRBJ1-5, the CDR3 gives the full variable domain: KAGVTQTPRYLIKTRGQQVTLSCSPISGHRSVSWYQQTPGQGLQFLFEYFSETQRNKGNFPGRFSGRQFSNSRSEMNVSTLELGDSALYLCASKEGSNSNQPQHFGDGTRLSIL.